These 5 T cell receptor beta chains share one sample of origin, sequenced in a study of CD8 T cells in ankylosing spondylitis. One entry per CDR3 protein, called by TCRdb with MiXCR from the 5' RACE reads. The table lists fewer than 250,000 distinct CDR3 sequences, 8% to 11% of them singletons. The specimen sequenced was blood, either unsorted or a sorted T cell fraction (not recorded which). The receptors were gathered from a male donor with ankylosing spondylitis or in good health (not recorded which).

Ten or more counts support this clonotype. The DNA of the CDR3 is TGCGCCAGCAGCTCCGGACATTCCGGTAACAATGAGCAGTTCTTC. Translating gives CASSSGHSGNNEQFF. The rearrangement links TRBV5-1 to TRBJ2-1, with D perhaps matching TRBD1 (5 bases). The V end was cut by 3 bases, the J end by 5 bases, with 15 bases between. This CDR3 contains 15 residues. In germline, CDR1 is SGHRS, CDR2 YFSETQ.

To note about this clonotype: A much more abundant neighbour one base away suggests this may be a read error. V gene TRBV20-1 combines with J gene TRBJ2-1, with 12 bases aligning to TRBD2. Losses at the gene ends were 7 bases for V and 1 base for J; bases not matched to a gene: 8. The CDR3 has 16 amino acids. Germline V lookup: CDR1 DFQATT, CDR2 SNEGSKA (reference sequence). The CDR3: CSDMTSGRGSYNEQFF. The CDR3 DNA sequence: TGCAGTGATATGACTAGCGGGAGAGGGTCCTACAATGAGCAGTTCTTC.

This clonotype was counted at least ten times. The V call is TRBV6-1, the J call TRBJ2-3; no clear D gene. The CDR3 extends over 13 amino acids. Trimming shortened V by 2 bases and J by 6 bases, and 9 bases separated the two germline ends. CDR1 MNHNS and CDR2 SASEGT come from the germline V gene. This CDR3 is CASSETQRDTQYF. The CDR3 DNA is TGTGCCAGCAGTGAAACACAAAGGGATACGCAGTATTTT.

This clonotype has only a few counts. The genes are TRBV30 and TRBJ1-5; the D is unclear. The V end lost 2 bases, the J end lost 2 bases, and 10 bases lay between the germline ends. This CDR3 region has 14 residues. In germline, CDR1 is GTSNPN, CDR2 SVGIG (reference sequence). The CDR3 DNA is TGTGCCTGGAGTACGGTTAAGGGCAATCAGCCCCAGCATTTT. Encoded protein: CAWSTVKGNQPQHF.

This clonotype was counted ten times or more. V gene TRBV12-3 or TRBV12-4 combines with J gene TRBJ2-2; maybe TRBD2 (5 bases). CDR3 size: 14 residues. Trimming stripped 3 bases from V and 0 bases from J, with 5 bases between. CDR3 sequence: CASSFGTNTGELFF. The CDR3 nucleotides are TGTGCCAGCAGTTTCGGGACGAACACCGGGGAGCTGTTTTTT.